This T cell receptor (beta chain) came from a study of beta chain features in type 1 diabetes. Of the isolated RNA, all was reverse transcribed, and so the sequenced material was expressed TCRB transcripts. The data were produced by immunoSEQ multiplex PCR, yet TCRdb's version contains in-frame clones alone and is incomplete. The table has just over 150,000 clones, roughly 11% seen once. V dropped 2 bases and J dropped 2 bases, with 7 bases sitting between them. This CDR3 is 13 amino acids long. Per the germline V gene, CDR1 is SGHDT and CDR2 is YYEEEE. The specimen was central memory CD4+ T cells from blood. This clonotype was sampled from a man younger than 35 in good health. This chain connects TRBV5-6 to TRBJ1-2; weak D call: TRBD1 (5 bases). The CDR3: CASSFRGNYGYTF. The DNA for the CDR3 is TGTGCCAGCAGCTTCCGGGGGAACTATGGCTACACCTTC.